One sample yielded the 8 T cell receptor beta chains listed below, sequenced in a study of blood T cells in healthy people across ages. The use of a sample-barcoded 5' primer and a J-beta primer mix characterized a second PCR of roughly 7 to 12 cycles. One entry per CDR3 protein, called by TCRdb with MiXCR from the 5' RACE reads. This table has 500,000 to 550,000 distinct CDR3 sequences, under 30% appearing once. Another study also made use of these data, one on T cells of mothers and their children.

Sequencing was performed on blood. The receptors come from a boy between 5 and 17 years old in good health.

On this clonotype itself: At one boundary the junction diverges from the germline segment, which might be a read error. V is TRBV4-3 and J is TRBJ1-4; maybe TRBD1 (5 bases). CDR1 is LGHNA and CDR2 is YSLEER in the germline V gene. The CDR3 sequence is 15 residues long. The CDR3 region is CASGQGAATNEKLFF. CDR3 DNA: TGCGCCAGCGGCCAAGGGGCTGCAACTAATGAAAAACTGTTTTTT.

This clonotype was seen only a few times. The chain combines TRBV20-1 with TRBJ2-3; 12 bases are shared with TRBD2. Germline-derived CDR1 and CDR2 are DFQATT and SNEGSKA (reference sequence). This CDR3 comprises 18 residues. V dropped 0 bases and J dropped 0; count of bases not matched to a gene: 7. The CDR3 DNA follows: TGCAGTGCTAGAGATCGTCAACTAGCGGGAGGAAGCACAGATACGCAGTATTTT. Its translation is CSARDRQLAGGSTDTQYF.

J is TRBJ2-3 and V is TRBV7-9; 12 bases fit TRBD2. The CDR3 is 15 amino acids. The germline V gene encodes CDR1 SEHNR and CDR2 FQNEAQ (reference sequence). V shed 5 bases and J 5 bases; nucleotides not matched to a gene: 5. This chain's CDR3 is CASSPSGRAVDTQYF. DNA for the CDR3: TGTGCCAGCAGCCCTAGCGGGAGGGCCGTAGATACGCAGTATTTT.

V and J are TRBV7-9 and TRBJ2-7, with TRBD2 matching 11 bases. The CDR3 has 15 amino acids. Looked up from germline, CDR1 is SEHNR and CDR2 is FQNEAQ (reference sequence). Trimming cost V 2 bases and J 4 bases; bases outside gene matches: 4. The CDR3 DNA reads as TGTGCCAGCAGCTTAATGACTAGCGGGGATTACGAGCAGTACTTC. Protein sequence: CASSLMTSGDYEQYF.

This clonotype was observed at least ten times. The gene calls are TRBV4-3 and TRBJ2-5; the match to TRBD1 covers 9 bases. This CDR3 is 15 amino acids long. The junction had 2 bases not matched to a gene; V was cut back by 3 bases and J by 0 bases. Germline assignment: CDR1 LGHNA and CDR2 YSLEER. The CDR3 region has the DNA TGCGCCAGCAGCCAGGGACAGGGCTACCAAGAGACCCAGTACTTC. Translated: CASSQGQGYQETQYF.

The J gene is TRBJ2-7, the V gene TRBV12-3 or TRBV12-4; 7 bases are shared with TRBD1. The CDR3 has 13 amino acids. Trimming removed 6 bases from V and 2 bases from J; junction bases left unmatched: 4. CDR3 in DNA: TGTGCCAGCAGGCCAGGGGGAGCCTACGAGCAGTACTTC. Its protein is CASRPGGAYEQYF.

The CDR3 DNA is TGTGCCAGCAGCCAAGGGGGGACGGAGAATGAAAAACTGTTTTTT. Translating gives CASSQGGTENEKLFF. The rearrangement links TRBV3-1 to TRBJ1-4; D may be TRBD1 (5 bases). The CDR3 has 15 residues. With 1 base removed from V and 5 bases from J, the gap between germline ends came to 11 bases. CDR1 is LGHDT, CDR2 YNNKEL, per germline (reference sequence). The variable domain in full, completed from reference TRBV3-1 and TRBJ1-4, reads DTAVSQTPKYLVTQMGNDKSIKCEQNLGHDTMYWYKQDSKKFLKIMFSYNNKELIINETVPNRFSPKSPDKAHLNLHINSLELGDSAVYFCASSQGGTENEKLFFGSGTQLSVL.

This clonotype came up many times. V usage is TRBV29-1 and J usage is TRBJ2-1; 9 bases match TRBD2. Germline-derived CDR1 and CDR2 are SQVTM and ANQGSEA. V shed 3 bases and J 8 bases; nucleotides not matched to a gene: 8. This CDR3 is 14 amino acids long. The CDR3 protein is CSVEIAGEGHEQFF. DNA of the CDR3: TGCAGCGTTGAGATAGCGGGAGAGGGCCATGAGCAGTTCTTC.